The 7 T cell receptor beta chains given below trace back to one sample, sequenced in a study of T-cell memory formation after mild COVID-19. TCRdb fed the 5' RACE reads into MiXCR, producing one record per CDR3 protein. The data show over 120,000 distinct CDR3 sequences, with under 7% seen just once and just over 2% held by the top ten. The sample taken for sequencing was PBMCs or a T cell subset sorted from them (not recorded which). The receptor set was obtained from an adult woman who had mild COVID-19 (a few samples of this study predate the infection). Cell type and time point are not known.

This clonotype has ten or more counts. This chain connects TRBV11-3 to TRBJ2-1; weak D call: TRBD2 (6 bases). With 0 bases removed from V and 2 bases from J, the gap between germline ends came to 14 bases. The germline V gene has CDR1 SGHNT and CDR2 YENEEA. The CDR3 sequence is 17 residues long. CDR3 coding DNA: TGTGCCAGCAGCTTAGAAGGTTGGGACTGGCCCTACAATGAGCAGTTCTTC. Translation gives CASSLEGWDWPYNEQFF.

This clonotype was seen only a few times. The CDR3: CASSFLRRRDRLSQETQYF. CDR3 nucleotides: TGTGCCAGCAGCTTCCTTAGGAGGCGGGACAGACTAAGCCAAGAGACCCAGTACTTC. The chain recombines TRBV7-2 with TRBJ2-5; tentative D call: TRBD1 (7 bases). Deletions cut 3 bases from V and 1 base from J, with 24 bases between. Germline CDR1 SGHTA, CDR2 FQGNSA. This CDR3 is 19 amino acids long.

A few counts support this clonotype. The chain links TRBV5-6 to TRBJ2-5, with D uncertain. Trimming removed 7 bases from V and 7 bases from J, with 23 bases in between. There are 15 residues in the CDR3. Germline V gene lookup returns CDR1 SGHDT and CDR2 YYEEEE. The CDR3 loop is CASGDRKLHLGTQYF. DNA for the CDR3: TGTGCCAGCGGTGACCGAAAGCTGCACCTAGGGACCCAGTACTTC.

This clonotype was recorded many times. A junction end diverges from the germline sequence, so it may reflect a read error. V usage is TRBV7-9 and J usage is TRBJ2-1; D not resolved. Per germline, CDR1 SEHNR and CDR2 FQNEAQ (reference sequence). The length of the CDR3 is 11 residues. The CDR3 region is CASSLGNEQFF. In DNA form, the CDR3 reads TGCGCCAGCAGCTTGGGTAATGAGCAGTTCTTC. Drawing the rest from reference TRBV7-9 and TRBJ2-1, the complete variable domain is DTGVSQNPRHKITKRGQNVTFRCDPISEHNRLYWYRQTLGQGPEFLTYFQNEAQLEKSRLLSDRFSAERPKGSFSTLEIQRTEQGDSAMYLCASSLGNEQFFGPGTRLTVL.

Ten or more counts support this clonotype. The chain joins TRBV7-9 to TRBJ2-1; D is tentatively TRBD1 or TRBD2 (5 bases each). The CDR3 totals 18 residues. Germline V gene sequence: CDR1 SEHNR, CDR2 FQNEAQ (reference sequence). Trimming shortened V by 2 bases and J by 0 bases, and 17 bases separated the two germline ends. CDR3 region: CASSLTGLAKNSYNEQFF. CDR3 bases: TGTGCCAGCAGCTTAACAGGCTTAGCGAAAAACTCCTACAATGAGCAGTTCTTC.

This clonotype was counted ten times or more. The V gene is TRBV20-1, the J gene TRBJ2-1, with TRBD2 identical over 7 bases. Trimming at V came to 6 bases and at J to 6 bases, leaving 8 bases not matched to a gene. This CDR3 spans 13 amino acids. Per the germline V gene, CDR1 is DFQATT and CDR2 is SNEGSKA (reference sequence). CDR3 in DNA: TGCAGTGCCGACGGACTAGGAGTCAATGAGCAGTTCTTC. It specifies CSADGLGVNEQFF.

This clonotype was recorded at least ten times. The genes are TRBV5-1 and TRBJ2-5; 7 bases match TRBD2. The CDR3 has 13 residues. Germline V gene data show CDR1 as SGHRS and CDR2 as YFSETQ. J lost 2 bases, V lost 4 bases, and 2 bases had no gene match. The CDR3 coding sequence is TGCGCCAGCAGCCCCGGGAGGCAAGAGACCCAGTACTTC. The encoded protein is CASSPGRQETQYF. The entire variable domain, with the rest obtained from reference TRBV5-1 and TRBJ2-5, is as follows: KAGVTQTPRYLIKTRGQQVTLSCSPISGHRSVSWYQQTPGQGLQFLFEYFSETQRNKGNFPGRFSGRQFSNSRSEMNVSTLELGDSALYLCASSPGRQETQYFGPGTRLLVL.